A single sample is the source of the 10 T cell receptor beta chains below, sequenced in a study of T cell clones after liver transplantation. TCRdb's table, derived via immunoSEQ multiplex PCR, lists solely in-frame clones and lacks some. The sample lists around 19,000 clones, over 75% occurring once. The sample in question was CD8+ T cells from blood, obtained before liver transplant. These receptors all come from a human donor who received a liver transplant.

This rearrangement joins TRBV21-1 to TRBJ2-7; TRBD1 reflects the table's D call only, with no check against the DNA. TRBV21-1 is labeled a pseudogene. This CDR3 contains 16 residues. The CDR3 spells CASSPGVLHVLDEQYF. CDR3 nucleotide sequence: TGTGCCAGCAGCCCAGGCGTGCTACACGTGTTAGACGAGCAGTACTTC.

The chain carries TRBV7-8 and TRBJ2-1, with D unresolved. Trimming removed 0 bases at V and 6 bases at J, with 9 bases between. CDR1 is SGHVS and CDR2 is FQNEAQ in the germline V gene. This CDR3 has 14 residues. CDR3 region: CASSLASGRNEQFF. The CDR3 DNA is TGTGCCAGCAGCTTAGCATCGGGCCGCAATGAGCAGTTCTTC.

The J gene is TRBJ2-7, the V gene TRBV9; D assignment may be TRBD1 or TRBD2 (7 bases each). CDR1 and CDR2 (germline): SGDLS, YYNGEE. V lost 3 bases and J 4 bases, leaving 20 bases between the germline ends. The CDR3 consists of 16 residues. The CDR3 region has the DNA TGTGCCAGCAGCGCAGGGGCAACAGGGGAGGGTTACGAGCAGTACTTC. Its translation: CASSAGATGEGYEQYF.

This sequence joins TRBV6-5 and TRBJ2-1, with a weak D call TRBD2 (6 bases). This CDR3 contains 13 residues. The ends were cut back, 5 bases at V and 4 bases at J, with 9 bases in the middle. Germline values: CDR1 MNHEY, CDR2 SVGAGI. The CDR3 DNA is TGTGCCAGCAGTCTCGGGACTTACAATGAGCAGTTCTTC. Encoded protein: CASSLGTYNEQFF.

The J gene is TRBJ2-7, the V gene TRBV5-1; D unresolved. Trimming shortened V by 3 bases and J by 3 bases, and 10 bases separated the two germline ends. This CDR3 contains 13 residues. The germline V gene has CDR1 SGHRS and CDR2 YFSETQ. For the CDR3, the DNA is TGCGCCAGCAGCTGGCGTATAGACTACGAGCAGTACTTC. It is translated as CASSWRIDYEQYF.

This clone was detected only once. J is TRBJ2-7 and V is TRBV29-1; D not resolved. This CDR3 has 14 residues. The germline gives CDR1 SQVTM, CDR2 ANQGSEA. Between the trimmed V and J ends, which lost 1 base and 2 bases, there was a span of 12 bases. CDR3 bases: TGCAGCGTTGAAGTGGGTGGCCTCACCTACGAGCAGTACTTC. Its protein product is CSVEVGGLTYEQYF.

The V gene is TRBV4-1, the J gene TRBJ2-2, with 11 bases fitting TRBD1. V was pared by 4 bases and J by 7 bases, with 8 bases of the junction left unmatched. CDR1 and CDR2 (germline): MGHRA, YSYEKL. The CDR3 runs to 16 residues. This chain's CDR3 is CASSRTGGGIIGELFF. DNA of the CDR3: TGCGCCAGCAGCCGGACAGGGGGCGGAATTATCGGGGAGCTGTTTTTT.

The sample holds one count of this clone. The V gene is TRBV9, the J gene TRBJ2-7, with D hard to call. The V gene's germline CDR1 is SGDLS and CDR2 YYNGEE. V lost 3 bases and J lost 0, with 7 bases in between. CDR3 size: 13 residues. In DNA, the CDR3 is TGTGCCAGCAGCGAAGAACACTCCTACGAGCAGTACTTC. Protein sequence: CASSEEHSYEQYF.

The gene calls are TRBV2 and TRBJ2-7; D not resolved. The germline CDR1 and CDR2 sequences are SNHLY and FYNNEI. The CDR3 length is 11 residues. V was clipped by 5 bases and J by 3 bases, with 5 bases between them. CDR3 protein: CASSFSYEQYF. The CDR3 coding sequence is TGTGCCAGCAGTTTCAGCTACGAGCAGTACTTC.

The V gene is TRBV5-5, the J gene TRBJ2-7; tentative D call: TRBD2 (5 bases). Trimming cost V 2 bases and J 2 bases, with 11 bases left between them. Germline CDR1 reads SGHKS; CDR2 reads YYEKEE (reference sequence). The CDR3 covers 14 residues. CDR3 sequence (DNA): TGTGCCAGCAGCTTCGGAGGAGGTACCTACGAGCAGTACTTC. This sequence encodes CASSFGGGTYEQYF.